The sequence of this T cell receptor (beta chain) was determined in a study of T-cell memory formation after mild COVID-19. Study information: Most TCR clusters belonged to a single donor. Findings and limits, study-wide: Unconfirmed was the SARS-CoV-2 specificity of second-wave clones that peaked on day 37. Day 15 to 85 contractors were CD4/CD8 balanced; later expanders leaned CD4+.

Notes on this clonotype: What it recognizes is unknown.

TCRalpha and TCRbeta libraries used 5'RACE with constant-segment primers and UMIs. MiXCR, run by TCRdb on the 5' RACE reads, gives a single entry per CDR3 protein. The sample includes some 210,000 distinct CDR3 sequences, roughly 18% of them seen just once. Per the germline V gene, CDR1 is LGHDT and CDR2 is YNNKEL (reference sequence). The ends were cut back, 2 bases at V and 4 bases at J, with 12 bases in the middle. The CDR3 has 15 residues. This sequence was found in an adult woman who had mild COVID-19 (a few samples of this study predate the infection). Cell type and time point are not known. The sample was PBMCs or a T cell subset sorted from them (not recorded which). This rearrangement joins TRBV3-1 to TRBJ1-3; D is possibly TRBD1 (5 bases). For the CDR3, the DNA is TGTGCCAGCAGCCAAACAGGAACGGTAGGAAACACCATATATTTT. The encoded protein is CASSQTGTVGNTIYF.